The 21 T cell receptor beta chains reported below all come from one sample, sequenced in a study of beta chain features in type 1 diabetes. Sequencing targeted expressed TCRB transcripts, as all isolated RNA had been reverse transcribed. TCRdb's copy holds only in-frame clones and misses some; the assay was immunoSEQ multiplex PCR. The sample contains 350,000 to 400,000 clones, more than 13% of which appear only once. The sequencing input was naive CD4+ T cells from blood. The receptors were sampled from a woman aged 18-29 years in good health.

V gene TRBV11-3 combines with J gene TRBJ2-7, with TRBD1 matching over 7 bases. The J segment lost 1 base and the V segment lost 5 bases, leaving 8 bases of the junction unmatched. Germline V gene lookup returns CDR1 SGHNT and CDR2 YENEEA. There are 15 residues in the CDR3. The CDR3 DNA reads TGTGCCAGCAGCGCCCGACAGGGTAGGTCCTACGAGCAGTACTTC. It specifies CASSARQGRSYEQYF.

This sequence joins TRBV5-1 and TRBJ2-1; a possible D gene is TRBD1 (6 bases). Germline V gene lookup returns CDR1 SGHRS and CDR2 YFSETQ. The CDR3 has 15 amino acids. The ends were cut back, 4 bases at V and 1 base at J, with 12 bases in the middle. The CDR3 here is CASSPLTGSYNEQFF. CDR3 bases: TGCGCCAGCAGCCCGTTGACAGGTTCCTACAATGAGCAGTTCTTC.

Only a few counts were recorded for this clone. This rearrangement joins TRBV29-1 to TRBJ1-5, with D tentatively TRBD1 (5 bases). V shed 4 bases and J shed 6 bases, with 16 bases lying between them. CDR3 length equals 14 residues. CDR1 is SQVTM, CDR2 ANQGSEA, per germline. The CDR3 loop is CSVVWGSGGQPQHF. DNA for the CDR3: TGCAGCGTTGTATGGGGGAGCGGGGGTCAGCCCCAGCATTTT. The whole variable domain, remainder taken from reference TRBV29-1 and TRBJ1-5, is SAVISQKPSRDICQRGTSLTIQCQVDSQVTMMFWYRQQPGQSLTLIATANQGSEATYESGFVIDKFPISRPNLTFSTLTVSNMSPEDSSIYLCSVVWGSGGQPQHFGDGTRLSIL.

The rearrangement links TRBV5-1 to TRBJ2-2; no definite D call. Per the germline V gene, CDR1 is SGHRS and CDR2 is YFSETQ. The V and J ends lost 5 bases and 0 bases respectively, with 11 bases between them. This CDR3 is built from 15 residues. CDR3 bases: TGCGCCAGCAGGTCGGAGAACTCGAACACCGGGGAGCTGTTTTTT. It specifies CASRSENSNTGELFF.

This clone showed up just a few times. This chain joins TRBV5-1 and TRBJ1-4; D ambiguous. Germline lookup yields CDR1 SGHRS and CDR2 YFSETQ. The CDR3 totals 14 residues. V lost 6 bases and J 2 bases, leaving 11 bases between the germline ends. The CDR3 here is CASKEGSTNEKLFF. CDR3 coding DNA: TGCGCCAGCAAAGAGGGATCGACTAATGAAAAACTGTTTTTT.

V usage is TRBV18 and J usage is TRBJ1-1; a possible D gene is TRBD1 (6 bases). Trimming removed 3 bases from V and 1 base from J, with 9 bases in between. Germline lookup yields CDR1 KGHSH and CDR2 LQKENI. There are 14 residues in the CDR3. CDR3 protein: CASSPWDTNTEAFF. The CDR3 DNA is TGTGCCAGCTCACCCTGGGACACGAACACTGAAGCTTTCTTT.

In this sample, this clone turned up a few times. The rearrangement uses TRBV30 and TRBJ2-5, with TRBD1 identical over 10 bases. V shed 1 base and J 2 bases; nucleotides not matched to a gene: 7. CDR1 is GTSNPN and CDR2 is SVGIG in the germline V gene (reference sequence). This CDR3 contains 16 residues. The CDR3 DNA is TGTGCCTGGAGTGCAATTAGGACAGGGGGACAAGAGACCCAGTACTTC. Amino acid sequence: CAWSAIRTGGQETQYF. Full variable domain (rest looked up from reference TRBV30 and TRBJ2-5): SQTIHQWPATLVQPVGSPLSLECTVEGTSNPNLYWYRQAAGRGLQLLFYSVGIGQISSEVPQNLSASRPQDRQFILSSKKLLLSDSGFYLCAWSAIRTGGQETQYFGPGTRLLVL.

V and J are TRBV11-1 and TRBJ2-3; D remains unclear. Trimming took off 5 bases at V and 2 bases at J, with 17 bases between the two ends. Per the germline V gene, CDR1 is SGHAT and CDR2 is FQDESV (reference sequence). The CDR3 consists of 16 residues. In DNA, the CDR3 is TGTGCCAGCAGCAAAAAAGACTCGCGTTCCACAGATACGCAGTATTTT. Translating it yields CASSKKDSRSTDTQYF. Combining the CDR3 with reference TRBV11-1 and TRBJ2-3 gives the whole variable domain EAEVAQSPRYKITEKSQAVAFWCDPISGHATLYWYRQILGQGPELLVQFQDESVVDDSQLPKDRFSAERLKGVDSTLKIQPAELGDSAMYLCASSKKDSRSTDTQYFGPGTRLTVL.

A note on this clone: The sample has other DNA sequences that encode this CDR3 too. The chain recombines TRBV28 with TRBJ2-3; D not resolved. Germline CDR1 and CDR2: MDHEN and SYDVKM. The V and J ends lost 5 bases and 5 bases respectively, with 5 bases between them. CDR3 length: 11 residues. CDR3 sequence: CASSPRDTQYF. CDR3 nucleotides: TGTGCCAGCAGTCCTCGAGATACGCAGTATTTT.

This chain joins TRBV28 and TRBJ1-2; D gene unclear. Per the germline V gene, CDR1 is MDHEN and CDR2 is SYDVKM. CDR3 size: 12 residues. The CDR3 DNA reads TGTGTGAGTGGGGTACGGGGCTATGGCTACACCTTC. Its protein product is CVSGVRGYGYTF.

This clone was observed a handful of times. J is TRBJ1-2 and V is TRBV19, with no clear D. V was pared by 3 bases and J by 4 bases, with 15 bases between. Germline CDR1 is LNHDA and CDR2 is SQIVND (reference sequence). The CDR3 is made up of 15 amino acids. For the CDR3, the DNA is TGTGCCAGTAGTATGGCGAGGCAGTACCTCTATGGCTACACCTTC. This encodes CASSMARQYLYGYTF. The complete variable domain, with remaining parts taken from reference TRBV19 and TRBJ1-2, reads DGGITQSPKYLFRKEGQNVTLSCEQNLNHDAMYWYRQDPGQGLRLIYYSQIVNDFQKGDIAEGYSVSREKKESFPLTVTSAQKNPTAFYLCASSMARQYLYGYTFGSGTRLTVV.

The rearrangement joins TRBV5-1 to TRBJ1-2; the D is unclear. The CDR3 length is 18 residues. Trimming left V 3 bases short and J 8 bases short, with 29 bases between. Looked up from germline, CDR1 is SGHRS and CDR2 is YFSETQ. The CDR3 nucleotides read TGCGCCAGCAGCTCCCACACTTCAACCGTGGGCAGAAGGTACGGCTACACCTTC. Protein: CASSSHTSTVGRRYGYTF.

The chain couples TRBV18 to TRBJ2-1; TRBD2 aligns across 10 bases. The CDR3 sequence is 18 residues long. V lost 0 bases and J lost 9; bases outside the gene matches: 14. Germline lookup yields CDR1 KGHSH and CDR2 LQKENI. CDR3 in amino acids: CASSPPGTVSGRGIEQFF. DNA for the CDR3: TGTGCCAGCTCACCACCGGGGACAGTCAGCGGGAGGGGGATTGAGCAGTTCTTC.

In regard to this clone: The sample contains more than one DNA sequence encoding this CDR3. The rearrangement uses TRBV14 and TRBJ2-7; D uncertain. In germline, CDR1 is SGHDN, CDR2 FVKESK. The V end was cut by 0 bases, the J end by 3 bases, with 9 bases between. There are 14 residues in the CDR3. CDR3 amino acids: CASSQDLRSYEQYF. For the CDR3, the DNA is TGTGCCAGCAGCCAAGATCTTCGGAGCTACGAGCAGTACTTC. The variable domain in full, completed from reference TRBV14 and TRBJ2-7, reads EAGVTQFPSHSVIEKGQTVTLRCDPISGHDNLYWYRRVMGKEIKFLLHFVKESKQDESGMPNNRFLAERTGGTYSTLKVQPAELEDSGVYFCASSQDLRSYEQYFGPGTRLTVT.

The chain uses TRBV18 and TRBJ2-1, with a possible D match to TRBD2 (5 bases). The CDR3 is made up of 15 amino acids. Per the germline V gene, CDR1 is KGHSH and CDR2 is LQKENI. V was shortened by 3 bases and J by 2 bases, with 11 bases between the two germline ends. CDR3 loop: CASSPLEAAYNEQFF. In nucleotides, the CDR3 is TGTGCCAGCTCACCCCTGGAGGCAGCCTACAATGAGCAGTTCTTC.

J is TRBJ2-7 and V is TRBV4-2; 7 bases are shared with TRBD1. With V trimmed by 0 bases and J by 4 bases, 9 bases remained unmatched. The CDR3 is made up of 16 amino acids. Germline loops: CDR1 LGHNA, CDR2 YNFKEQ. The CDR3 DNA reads TGTGCCAGCAGCCAAGAAAGGGCAGGGGGTAGGTACGAGCAGTACTTC. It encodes CASSQERAGGRYEQYF.

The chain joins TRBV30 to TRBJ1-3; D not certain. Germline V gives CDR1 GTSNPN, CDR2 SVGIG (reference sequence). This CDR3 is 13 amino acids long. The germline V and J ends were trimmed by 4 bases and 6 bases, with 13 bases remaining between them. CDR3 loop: CAWTPPPSNTIYF. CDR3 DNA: TGTGCCTGGACCCCCCCTCCGTCAAACACCATATATTTT.

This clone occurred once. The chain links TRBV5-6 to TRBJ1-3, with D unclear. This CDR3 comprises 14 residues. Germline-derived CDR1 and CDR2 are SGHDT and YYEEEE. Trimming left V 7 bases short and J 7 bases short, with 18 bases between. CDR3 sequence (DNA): TGTGCCAGCGCCGGAGCCTTTGTCGGGAACACCATATATTTT. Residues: CASAGAFVGNTIYF.

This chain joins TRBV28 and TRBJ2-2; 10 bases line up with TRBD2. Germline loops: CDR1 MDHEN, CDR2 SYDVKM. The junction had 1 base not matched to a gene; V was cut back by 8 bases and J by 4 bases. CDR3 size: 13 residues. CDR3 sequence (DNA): TGTGCCAGCCTAGCGGGAGCCACCGGGGAGCTGTTTTTT. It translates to CASLAGATGELFF. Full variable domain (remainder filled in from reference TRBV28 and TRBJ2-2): DVKVTQSSRYLVKRTGEKVFLECVQDMDHENMFWYRQDPGLGLRLIYFSYDVKMKEKGDIPEGYSVSREKKERFSLILESASTNQTSMYLCASLAGATGELFFGEGSRLTVL.

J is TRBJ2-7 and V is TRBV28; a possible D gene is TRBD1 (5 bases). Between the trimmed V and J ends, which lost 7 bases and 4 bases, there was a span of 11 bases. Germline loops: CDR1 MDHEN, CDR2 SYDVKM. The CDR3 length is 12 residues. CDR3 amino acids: CASTPDSYEQYF. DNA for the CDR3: TGTGCCAGCACCCCTGACAGTTACGAGCAGTACTTC.

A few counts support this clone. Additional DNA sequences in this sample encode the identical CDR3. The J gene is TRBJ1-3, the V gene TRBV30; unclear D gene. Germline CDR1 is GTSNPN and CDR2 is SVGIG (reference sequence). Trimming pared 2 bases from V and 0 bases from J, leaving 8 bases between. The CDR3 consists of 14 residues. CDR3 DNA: TGTGCCTGGAGTCTACAGACCTCTGGAAACACCATATATTTT. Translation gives CAWSLQTSGNTIYF.